A selection of T cell receptor beta chains follows, all from one sample in a study of blood T cell repertoires in COVID-19. Sequencing used immunoSEQ multiplex PCR; TCRdb keeps in-frame clones, though not all of them. The table includes around 100,000 clones, around 85% detected once. The specimen sequenced was peripheral blood. The receptors derive from a woman in her sixties with COVID-19, enrolled during active disease. Both conserved end residues are part of each CDR3. D genes are given only for firm matches. Size values are once, few and many counts, or a class for expanded clones, and some rows have none.

clone size: -
J gene: TRBJ2-7
V gene: TRBV12-3/TRBV12-4
D gene: -
CDR3 protein: CAAGKSGYEQYF
CDR3 DNA: TGTGCCGCGGGCAAATCGGGATACGAGCAGTACTTC

clone size: -
J gene: TRBJ1-2
V gene: TRBV29-1
D gene: TRBD1
CDR3 protein: CSGRGQGASDGYTF
CDR3 DNA: TGCAGCGGACGAGGACAGGGGGCTTCGGATGGCTACACCTTC

clone size: few
J gene: TRBJ1-2
V gene: TRBV27
D gene: -
CDR3 protein: CASSLRGSFGYTF
CDR3 DNA: TGTGCCAGCAGTTTACGCGGCAGCTTCGGCTACACCTTC

clone size: -
J gene: TRBJ2-3
V gene: TRBV5-1
D gene: TRBD1
CDR3 protein: CASSLTGMGDTQYF
CDR3 DNA: TGCGCCAGCAGCCTGACAGGGATGGGAGATACGCAGTATTTT

clone size: -
J gene: TRBJ2-3
V gene: TRBV6-1
D gene: -
CDR3 protein: CASSVVTRGYTDTQYF
CDR3 DNA: TGTGCCAGCAGTGTGGTAACTAGAGGGTACACAGATACGCAGTATTTT

clone size: -
J gene: TRBJ2-7
V gene: TRBV29-1
D gene: -
CDR3 protein: CSAAGAAYEQYF
CDR3 DNA: TGCAGCGCCGCGGGGGCAGCCTACGAGCAGTACTTC

clone size: -
J gene: TRBJ1-5
V gene: TRBV4-2
D gene: -
CDR3 protein: CASSQEGGTASNQPQHF
CDR3 DNA: TGTGCCAGCAGCCAAGAAGGAGGCACAGCTAGCAATCAGCCCCAGCATTTT

clone size: -
J gene: TRBJ1-3
V gene: TRBV18
D gene: TRBD1
CDR3 protein: CASSDRVSSGNTIYF
CDR3 DNA: TGTGCCAGCTCAGACAGGGTCAGCTCTGGAAACACCATATATTTT

clone size: once
J gene: TRBJ2-2
V gene: TRBV5-1
D gene: -
CDR3 protein: CASSLASWDRGRTSGLPGELFF
CDR3 DNA: TGCGCCAGCAGCTTGGCATCCTGGGACAGGGGAAGGACTAGCGGATTACCCGGGGAGCTGTTTTTT

clone size: -
J gene: TRBJ2-4
V gene: TRBV27
D gene: TRBD2
CDR3 protein: CASSLGLATAKNIQYF
CDR3 DNA: TGTGCCAGCAGTCTGGGACTAGCGACGGCCAAAAACATTCAGTACTTC

clone size: -
J gene: TRBJ1-1
V gene: TRBV27
D gene: TRBD1
CDR3 protein: CASRGPGGRDTEAFF
CDR3 DNA: TGTGCCAGCAGGGGTCCAGGGGGAAGAGACACTGAAGCTTTCTTT

clone size: -
J gene: TRBJ2-2
V gene: TRBV11-2
D gene: TRBD2
CDR3 protein: CASSRVLADYTGELFF
CDR3 DNA: TGTGCCAGCTCGAGGGTTCTAGCGGACTACACCGGGGAGCTGTTTTTT

clone size: -
J gene: TRBJ2-7
V gene: TRBV14
D gene: -
CDR3 protein: CASSLATRGYEQYF
CDR3 DNA: TGTGCCAGCAGCCTTGCGACACGGGGCTACGAGCAGTACTTC

clone size: -
J gene: TRBJ1-2
V gene: TRBV10-3
D gene: -
CDR3 protein: CAISEEQGVSYGYTF
CDR3 DNA: TGTGCCATCAGTGAGGAACAGGGCGTCAGCTATGGCTACACCTTC

clone size: -
J gene: TRBJ1-2
V gene: TRBV29-1
D gene: -
CDR3 protein: CSVEKPQAWLPYGYTF
CDR3 DNA: TGCAGCGTTGAAAAGCCACAGGCGTGGCTGCCCTATGGCTACACCTTC

clone size: -
J gene: TRBJ1-2
V gene: TRBV7-2
D gene: TRBD1
CDR3 protein: CASSLSLWPGGGGYTF
CDR3 DNA: TGTGCCAGCAGCTTAAGCTTGTGGCCAGGGGGCGGCGGCTACACCTTC

clone size: -
J gene: TRBJ2-1
V gene: TRBV18
D gene: TRBD1
CDR3 protein: CASSPDRGNEQFF
CDR3 DNA: TGTGCCAGCTCACCAGACAGGGGTAATGAGCAGTTCTTC

clone size: once
J gene: TRBJ2-7
V gene: TRBV19
D gene: -
CDR3 protein: CASSEQHSYEQYF
CDR3 DNA: TGTGCCAGTAGTGAACAGCACTCCTACGAGCAGTACTTC

clone size: -
J gene: TRBJ1-5
V gene: TRBV12-3/TRBV12-4
D gene: TRBD1
CDR3 protein: CASSQNRGQPQHF
CDR3 DNA: TGTGCCAGCAGTCAGAACAGGGGGCAGCCCCAGCATTTT

clone size: few
J gene: TRBJ1-1
V gene: TRBV2
D gene: -
CDR3 protein: CASSAQGGNTEAFF
CDR3 DNA: TGTGCCAGCAGTGCTCAGGGAGGGAACACTGAAGCTTTCTTT

clone size: -
J gene: TRBJ1-6
V gene: TRBV2
D gene: -
CDR3 protein: CASSRAQGNSPLHF
CDR3 DNA: TGTGCCAGCAGTCGGGCCCAGGGCAATTCACCCCTCCACTTT

clone size: once
J gene: TRBJ1-2
V gene: TRBV6-5
D gene: -
CDR3 protein: CASRTLRGGENGYTF
CDR3 DNA: TGTGCCAGCAGAACCTTGAGGGGGGGAGAGAATGGCTACACCTTC

clone size: -
J gene: TRBJ1-6
V gene: TRBV5-4
D gene: -
CDR3 protein: CASSLGGLGPQGFDSPLHF
CDR3 DNA: TGTGCCAGCAGCTTGGGGGGGTTGGGCCCACAGGGCTTTGATTCACCCCTCCACTTT

clone size: -
J gene: TRBJ2-3
V gene: TRBV15
D gene: TRBD2
CDR3 protein: CATSVSGGPTDTQYF
CDR3 DNA: TGTGCCACCAGTGTAAGCGGGGGTCCCACAGATACGCAGTATTTT

clone size: few
J gene: TRBJ1-5
V gene: TRBV19
D gene: TRBD1
CDR3 protein: CASRTGRFNQPQHF
CDR3 DNA: TGTGCCAGTAGGACAGGGCGATTCAATCAGCCCCAGCATTTT

clone size: -
J gene: TRBJ1-1
V gene: TRBV7-8
D gene: -
CDR3 protein: CASSLDQGGASNEAFF
CDR3 DNA: TGTGCCAGCAGCTTAGACCAGGGAGGGGCCTCCAATGAAGCTTTCTTT

clone size: once
J gene: TRBJ2-4
V gene: TRBV27
D gene: TRBD1
CDR3 protein: CASSAPGETGIPVQYF
CDR3 DNA: TGTGCCAGCAGTGCCCCAGGGGAGACAGGGATTCCGGTTCAGTACTTC

clone size: -
J gene: TRBJ1-4
V gene: TRBV6-5
D gene: TRBD1
CDR3 protein: CASEVGTGSGRLFF
CDR3 DNA: TGTGCCAGCGAAGTCGGGACAGGGTCCGGTCGGCTGTTTTTT

clone size: -
J gene: TRBJ1-3
V gene: TRBV11-2
D gene: -
CDR3 protein: CASSSEGNTIYF
CDR3 DNA: TGTGCCAGCAGTTCTGAGGGAAACACCATATATTTT

clone size: -
J gene: TRBJ1-6
V gene: TRBV7-2
D gene: -
CDR3 protein: CASTTRAGGVSYNSPLHF
CDR3 DNA: TGTGCCAGCACCACCCGAGCGGGAGGGGTCTCCTATAATTCACCCCTCCACTTT